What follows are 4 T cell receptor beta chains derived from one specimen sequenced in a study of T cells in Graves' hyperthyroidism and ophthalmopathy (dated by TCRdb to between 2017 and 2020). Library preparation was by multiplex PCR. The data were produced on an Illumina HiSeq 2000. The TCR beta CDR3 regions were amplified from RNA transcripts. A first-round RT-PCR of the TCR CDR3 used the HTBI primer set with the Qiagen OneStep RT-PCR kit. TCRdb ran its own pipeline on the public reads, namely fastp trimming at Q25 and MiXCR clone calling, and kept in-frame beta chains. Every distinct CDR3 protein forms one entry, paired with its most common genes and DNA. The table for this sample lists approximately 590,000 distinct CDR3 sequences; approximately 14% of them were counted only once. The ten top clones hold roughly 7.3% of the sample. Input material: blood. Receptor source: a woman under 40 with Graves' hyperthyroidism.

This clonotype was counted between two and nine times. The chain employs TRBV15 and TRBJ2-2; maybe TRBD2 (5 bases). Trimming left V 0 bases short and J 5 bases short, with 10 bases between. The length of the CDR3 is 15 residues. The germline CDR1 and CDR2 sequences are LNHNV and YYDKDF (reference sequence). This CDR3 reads CATSRDRAETGELFF. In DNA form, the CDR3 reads TGTGCCACCAGCAGAGATAGAGCGGAAACCGGGGAGCTGTTTTTT.

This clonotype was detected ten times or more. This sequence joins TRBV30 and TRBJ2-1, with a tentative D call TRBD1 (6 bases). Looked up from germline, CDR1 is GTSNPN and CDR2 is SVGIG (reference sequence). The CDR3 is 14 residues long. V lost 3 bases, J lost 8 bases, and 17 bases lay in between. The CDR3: CAWSDLRSGDEQFF. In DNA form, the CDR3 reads TGTGCCTGGAGCGACTTACGCTCAGGGGATGAGCAGTTCTTC.

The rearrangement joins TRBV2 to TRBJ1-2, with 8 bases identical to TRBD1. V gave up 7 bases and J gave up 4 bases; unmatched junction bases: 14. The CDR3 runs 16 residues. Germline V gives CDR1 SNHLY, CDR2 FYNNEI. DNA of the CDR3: TGTGCCAGCATTCCAACCCCTCAGGGGGCTGGCTATGGCTACACCTTC. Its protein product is CASIPTPQGAGYGYTF.

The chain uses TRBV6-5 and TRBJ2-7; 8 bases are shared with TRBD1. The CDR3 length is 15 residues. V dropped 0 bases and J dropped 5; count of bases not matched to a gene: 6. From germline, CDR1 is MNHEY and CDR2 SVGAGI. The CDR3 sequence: CASSYSSGGVDEQYF. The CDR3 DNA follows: TGTGCCAGCAGTTACTCTTCAGGGGGCGTCGACGAGCAGTACTTC.